This TCR beta chain emerged from a study of OX40 agonist ivuxolimab in advanced cancers. In the study overall: At around 83% male, the cohort had a mean age of roughly 60 years, ranging from about 20 to 90.

Of note for this clone: Antigen unknown.

Losses at the gene ends were 6 bases for V and 3 bases for J; bases not matched to a gene: 6. The CDR3 is made up of 14 amino acids. Germline CDR1 reads MNHEY; CDR2 reads SVGAGI. Only in-frame clones appear in the TCRdb table, and some are missing; sequencing was by immunoSEQ multiplex PCR. The sample contains 78,000 or so clones, around nine tenths of which appear only once. Study-wide results and limits: Low normalized clonal expansion also occurred in some nonresponding patients. There were, on average, more expanded clones in CD8+ T cells than in CD4+.

V usage is TRBV6-5 and J usage is TRBJ2-7; 9 bases are shared with TRBD1. This sequence was found in an adult with an advanced solid tumor such as melanoma, head and neck, liver or kidney cancer. Specimen: CD4+ or CD8+ T cells sorted from blood, collected in a trial of the OX40 agonist ivuxolimab. CDR3 nucleotide sequence: TGTGCCAGCAGACTACAGGGGGCTCTCTACGAGCAGTACTTC. Translated, it gives CASRLQGALYEQYF.